These 13 T cell receptor beta chains were sequenced from one sample in a study of control samples from healthy donors and cancer patients. Repertoires were generated with immunoSEQ multiplex PCR, while TCRdb's copy carries only in-frame clones and drops some. Of tens of thousands of clones detected, about 87% appear once; the ten largest clones hold about 18%. The sample comprised blood. These receptor sequences come from a man aged 50 to 60 in good health.

The table lists this clone with a few counts. The chain recombines TRBV6-6 with TRBJ2-3; 12 bases line up with TRBD2. Germline trimming cut 11 bases from V and 4 bases from J; bases unmatched to any gene: 7. The CDR3 consists of 14 residues. Germline-derived CDR1 and CDR2 are MNHNY and SVGAGI (reference sequence). The CDR3 sequence is CAAASGREPDTQYF. CDR3 nucleotide sequence: TGTGCCGCGGCTAGCGGGAGGGAACCAGATACGCAGTATTTT.

This rearrangement joins TRBV24-1 to TRBJ2-2; D is unclear. This CDR3 is built from 16 residues. V lost 9 bases and J 0 bases, leaving 16 bases between the germline ends. CDR1 and CDR2 from the germline V gene are KGHDR and SFDVKD. The chain's CDR3 is CATAGGVPSNTGELFF. The CDR3 bases are TGTGCCACCGCCGGTGGGGTCCCTTCGAACACCGGGGAGCTGTTTTTT.

V gene TRBV2 combines with J gene TRBJ2-7, with 7 nucleotides matching TRBD1. The V gene end was trimmed by 4 bases and the J gene end by 3 bases; junction bases not matched to a gene: 6. The CDR3 consists of 14 residues. Germline V gene data show CDR1 as SNHLY and CDR2 as FYNNEI. The CDR3 protein is CASSGVRGSYEQYF. As DNA, the CDR3 is TGTGCCAGCAGTGGCGTCAGGGGGAGCTACGAGCAGTACTTC.

This sequence joins TRBV29-1 and TRBJ1-3; no definite D call. CDR1 SQVTM and CDR2 ANQGSEA come from the germline V gene. CDR3 length equals 11 residues. V was clipped by 4 bases and J by 4 bases, with 5 bases between them. CDR3 protein: CSVVWGNTIYF. CDR3 sequence (DNA): TGCAGCGTTGTCTGGGGAAACACCATATATTTT.

V and J are TRBV6-6 and TRBJ1-5; 7 bases agree with TRBD1. The CDR3 is made up of 17 amino acids. After removal of 5 bases from V and 0 bases from J, the junction contained 10 bases not matched to a gene. Germline values: CDR1 MNHNY, CDR2 SVGAGI (reference sequence). The CDR3 reads CASSPPRDSYSNQPQHF. In DNA form, the CDR3 reads TGTGCCAGCAGTCCCCCACGGGACAGCTATAGCAATCAGCCCCAGCATTTT.

The genes are TRBV6-2 or TRBV6-3 and TRBJ2-7; tentative D call: TRBD1 (6 bases). The germline gives CDR1 MNHEY, CDR2 SVGEGT. This CDR3 region has 12 residues. V lost 5 bases and J lost 9, with 14 bases in between. CDR3 DNA: TGTGCCAGCAGTCAGGACAGACAGGTGCAGTACTTC. It specifies CASSQDRQVQYF.

This clone was counted once. The chain has TRBV13 and TRBJ2-3; 15 positions agree with TRBD2. This CDR3 has 18 amino acids. CDR1 is PRHDT, CDR2 FYEKMQ, per germline (reference sequence). V shed 4 bases, J shed 1 base, and the junction held 6 bases outside the gene matches. This CDR3 is CASSSGLAGGRGTDTQYF. The CDR3 nucleotides read TGTGCCAGCAGCTCCGGACTAGCGGGAGGGCGAGGCACAGATACGCAGTATTTT.

This clone was seen once. The chain carries TRBV6-6 and TRBJ2-4; TRBD2 matches at 8 bases. Germline values: CDR1 MNHNY, CDR2 SVGAGI (reference sequence). The V segment lost 5 bases and the J segment 3 bases; nucleotides outside the gene matches: 12. CDR3 size: 17 residues. The CDR3 bases are TGTGCCAGCAGTCCGCTAGAGCGGGGGCGGGACAAAAACATTCAGTACTTC. Its translation is CASSPLERGRDKNIQYF.

This chain links TRBV6-6 with TRBJ2-1; 9 nucleotides line up with TRBD2. The CDR3 totals 13 residues. The V gene end was trimmed by 5 bases and the J gene end by 8 bases; junction bases not matched to a gene: 4. Germline V gene data show CDR1 as MNHNY and CDR2 as SVGAGI (reference sequence). DNA of the CDR3: TGTGCCAGCAGTCCTGGGACTAGCTATGAGCAGTTCTTC. This codes for CASSPGTSYEQFF.

The chain combines TRBV5-4 with TRBJ2-2; 11 bases fit TRBD2. J lost 5 bases, V lost 4 bases, and 4 bases had no gene match. Germline CDR1 and CDR2: SGHNT and YYREEE (reference sequence). CDR3 length equals 15 residues. CDR3 bases: TGTGCCAGCAGCCCTAGCGGGGGGCCGACCGGGGAGCTGTTTTTT. Protein product: CASSPSGGPTGELFF.

The chain joins TRBV6-4 to TRBJ1-2; D is possibly TRBD1 (6 bases). In germline, CDR1 is MRHNA, CDR2 SNTAGT. Deletions cut 2 bases from V and 5 bases from J, with 9 bases between. There are 13 residues in the CDR3. The CDR3 DNA reads TGTGCCAGCAGTGACATAGGGGGGTATGGCTACACCTTC. Protein sequence: CASSDIGGYGYTF.

This rearrangement joins TRBV5-6 to TRBJ2-7; the D gene is possibly TRBD2 (5 bases). Germline CDR1 reads SGHDT; CDR2 reads YYEEEE. V lost 2 bases, J lost 5 bases, and 14 bases lay in between. The CDR3 covers 14 residues. The chain's CDR3 is CASSLSYGGHEQYF. CDR3 sequence (DNA): TGTGCCAGCAGCTTAAGTTATGGAGGCCACGAGCAGTACTTC.

The gene calls are TRBV2 and TRBJ2-1, with D possibly TRBD2 on 6 matching bases. There are 14 residues in the CDR3. Germline V gene data show CDR1 as SNHLY and CDR2 as FYNNEI. Trimming removed 5 bases at V and 7 bases at J, with 15 bases between. The CDR3 loop reads CASSRASALNEQFF. The CDR3 DNA follows: TGTGCCAGCAGTAGAGCTAGCGCATTGAATGAGCAGTTCTTC.